One and the same sample provided the 15 T cell receptor beta chains below, sequenced in a study of blood T cell repertoires in COVID-19. Data came from immunoSEQ multiplex PCR; TCRdb stores just in-frame clones and leaves some out. The sample shows approximately 250,000 clones, roughly 86% of them seen only once. The sequenced sample was peripheral blood. The receptors were gathered from a man in his late teens or twenties with active or convalescent COVID-19.

This chain links TRBV18 with TRBJ2-7; a weak D match, TRBD2 (5 bases). Trimming stripped 2 bases from V and 7 bases from J, with 15 bases between. The CDR3 has 14 amino acids. Germline lookup yields CDR1 KGHSH and CDR2 LQKENI. This CDR3 reads CASSPLAPPWEQYF. The DNA of the CDR3 is TGTGCCAGCTCACCATTAGCGCCTCCTTGGGAGCAGTACTTC.

This clone was seen more than once but under ten times. The V and J genes are TRBV19 and TRBJ2-7, with TRBD1 matching over 7 bases. From germline, CDR1 is LNHDA and CDR2 SQIVND (reference sequence). CDR3 size: 13 residues. V dropped 6 bases and J dropped 1; count of bases not matched to a gene: 3. CDR3 coding DNA: TGTGCCAGTAGCAGGGGGATTTCCTACGAGCAGTACTTC. Residues: CASSRGISYEQYF.

This clone has a single count. The chain couples TRBV28 to TRBJ2-4; tentatively, D is TRBD1 (5 bases). Trimming took 7 bases from V and 4 from J, leaving 14 bases between them. The germline gives CDR1 MDHEN, CDR2 SYDVKM. This CDR3 comprises 14 residues. CDR3: CASTRPGKKNIQYF. DNA of the CDR3: TGTGCCAGCACTCGGCCAGGGAAAAAAAACATTCAGTACTTC.

This sequence joins TRBV18 and TRBJ1-3; D remains unclear. The V gene lost 6 bases and the J gene lost 7 bases, with 16 bases spanning the gap. The CDR3 runs 14 residues. The germline gives CDR1 KGHSH, CDR2 LQKENI. CDR3 bases: TGTGCCAGCTCTGGGATCACCGCGGGGAACACCATATATTTT. This translates into CASSGITAGNTIYF.

This clone came up once. The chain employs TRBV13 and TRBJ1-3, with a tentative D call TRBD1 (6 bases). CDR1 PRHDT and CDR2 FYEKMQ come from the germline V gene (reference sequence). The CDR3 sequence is 14 residues long. V was clipped by 5 bases and J by 4 bases, with 12 bases between them. The CDR3 spells CASSPGVTGNTIYF. The CDR3 region has the DNA TGTGCCAGCAGCCCAGGGGTGACCGGAAACACCATATATTTT.

This chain links TRBV9 with TRBJ2-7; 12 bases map to TRBD2. The CDR3 runs 16 residues. V was pared by 3 bases and J by 7 bases, with 11 bases of the junction left unmatched. Germline loops: CDR1 SGDLS, CDR2 YYNGEE. CDR3 sequence: CASSEGTSGLFGEQYF. Here the CDR3 DNA reads TGTGCCAGCAGCGAGGGGACTAGCGGGCTTTTTGGAGAGCAGTACTTC.

About this clone itself: The sample contains more than one DNA sequence encoding this CDR3. The chain carries TRBV3-1 (or the pseudogene TRBV3-2) and TRBJ2-6; D unresolved. V lost 4 bases to trimming and J lost 0 bases, with 4 bases between them. The CDR3 is 14 residues long. The V gene's germline CDR1 is LGHDT and CDR2 YNNKEL (reference sequence). CDR3 DNA: TGTGCCAGCAGCCCCGTCTCTGGGGCCAACGTCCTGACTTTC. Residues: CASSPVSGANVLTF.

The chain uses TRBV27 and TRBJ2-3, with D maybe TRBD1 (6 bases). Germline CDR1 and CDR2: MNHEY and SMNVEV (reference sequence). The CDR3 length is 13 residues. V lost 5 bases to trimming and J lost 5 bases, with 11 bases between them. CDR3 protein: CASSRGWEDTQYF. CDR3 sequence (DNA): TGTGCCAGCAGTAGGGGGTGGGAAGATACGCAGTATTTT.

The V gene is TRBV15, the J gene TRBJ1-1; D gene unclear. Germline V gene data show CDR1 as LNHNV and CDR2 as YYDKDF (reference sequence). CDR3 length equals 14 residues. Trimming removed 5 bases at V and 0 bases at J, with 10 bases between. CDR3 in amino acids: CATSYQSVNTEAFF. The CDR3 nucleotides are TGTGCCACCAGCTATCAAAGCGTGAACACTGAAGCTTTCTTT.

This sequence joins TRBV11-3 and TRBJ1-4; D not resolved. Deletions cut 1 base from V and 7 bases from J, with 13 bases between. Germline lookup yields CDR1 SGHNT and CDR2 YENEEA. The length of the CDR3 is 15 residues. The CDR3 reads CASSLAGSLPEKLFF. DNA for the CDR3: TGTGCCAGCAGCTTAGCCGGGAGTCTACCTGAAAAACTGTTTTTT. The entire variable domain, with the rest obtained from reference TRBV11-3 and TRBJ1-4, is as follows: EAGVVQSPRYKIIEKKQPVAFWCNPISGHNTLYWYLQNLGQGPELLIRYENEEAVDDSQLPKDRFSAERLKGVDSTLKIQPAELGDSAVYLCASSLAGSLPEKLFFGSGTQLSVL.

The V and J genes are TRBV28 and TRBJ1-5, with 9 bases identical to TRBD1. This CDR3 has 16 residues. Per the germline V gene, CDR1 is MDHEN and CDR2 is SYDVKM. V lost 2 bases to trimming and J lost 3 bases; unmatched junction nucleotides: 5. The CDR3 protein is CASSLAQGANNQPQHF. CDR3 DNA sequence: TGTGCCAGCAGTTTAGCACAGGGGGCAAACAATCAGCCCCAGCATTTT.

The V and J genes are TRBV7-8 and TRBJ1-2; no firm D call. The V gene lost 1 base and the J gene lost 2 bases, with 11 bases spanning the gap. The CDR3 sequence is 15 residues long. In germline, CDR1 is SGHVS, CDR2 FQNEAQ. CDR3 DNA sequence: TGTGCCAGCAGCTTAGGTTGGTCCAGGAACTATGGCTACACCTTC. Amino acid sequence: CASSLGWSRNYGYTF.

The genes are TRBV27 and TRBJ2-3, with D hard to call. Germline values: CDR1 MNHEY, CDR2 SMNVEV (reference sequence). The CDR3 is made up of 13 amino acids. V was cut by 3 bases and J by 2 bases, with 6 bases left in between. CDR3 nucleotide sequence: TGTGCCAGCAGTTTTATACTCACAGATACGCAGTATTTT. As protein: CASSFILTDTQYF.

This rearrangement joins TRBV4-1 to TRBJ2-5; 9 nucleotides align to TRBD2. The CDR3 has 16 residues. V dropped 4 bases and J dropped 4; count of bases not matched to a gene: 10. Germline CDR1 MGHRA, CDR2 YSYEKL. For the CDR3, the DNA is TGCGCCAGCAGCCTCCGCGGGGGGGAGAGAGGAGAGACCCAGTACTTC. Protein sequence: CASSLRGGERGETQYF.

V usage is TRBV12-3 or TRBV12-4 and J usage is TRBJ1-2, with D possibly being TRBD1 (5 bases). This CDR3 contains 13 residues. V lost 1 base, J lost 2 bases, and 5 bases lay in between. The CDR3 reads CASSLGQNYGYTF. For the CDR3, the DNA is TGTGCCAGCAGTTTAGGACAGAACTATGGCTACACCTTC.